A selection of T cell receptor beta chains follows, all from one sample in a study of CXCR3-negative and CXCR3-positive naive CD8 T cells. TCRdb reprocessed the 5' RACE reads and keeps a single row for each CDR3 protein, giving no DNA. This sample's clone table lists around 63,000 distinct CDR3 sequences. Sequencing used naive CXCR3+ CD8+ T cells from blood. These receptors were taken from a human donor in good health. Some clones in this sample may be carry-over from other donors' samples. Both conserved end residues are part of each CDR3. Clone size is not always given. Where it is, it says once, few, many or a class for expanded clones.

j_call: TRBJ2-7; clone_size: .; v_call: TRBV5-1; cdr3_aa: CASSMGQGNNEQYF
j_call: TRBJ2-7; clone_size: .; v_call: TRBV13; cdr3_aa: CASSSSRTSGSYEQYF
j_call: TRBJ1-1; clone_size: .; v_call: TRBV27; cdr3_aa: CASREGTGGTEAFF
j_call: TRBJ1-1; clone_size: .; v_call: TRBV29-1; cdr3_aa: CSVDLLTANTEAFF
j_call: TRBJ2-3; clone_size: .; v_call: TRBV5-4; cdr3_aa: CASSQPGLAGGVEGGDTQYF
j_call: TRBJ2-7; clone_size: .; v_call: TRBV19; cdr3_aa: CASGLAGISYEQYF
j_call: TRBJ2-1; clone_size: .; v_call: TRBV5-1; cdr3_aa: CASSLRLAGVRNEQFF
j_call: TRBJ2-5; clone_size: .; v_call: TRBV29-1; cdr3_aa: CSVEPPGQGQETQYF
j_call: TRBJ2-1; clone_size: .; v_call: TRBV28; cdr3_aa: CASSYRAYNEQFF
j_call: TRBJ1-2; clone_size: .; v_call: TRBV7-9; cdr3_aa: CASSLPGDYGYTF
j_call: TRBJ1-4; clone_size: .; v_call: TRBV7-8; cdr3_aa: CASSPGQGIFIGAVFF
j_call: TRBJ2-2; clone_size: .; v_call: TRBV29-1; cdr3_aa: CSVEGGDTGELFF
j_call: TRBJ1-1; clone_size: .; v_call: TRBV20-1; cdr3_aa: CSAELPPGDEAFF
j_call: TRBJ2-7; clone_size: .; v_call: TRBV5-1; cdr3_aa: CASTLEGGMIYEQYF
j_call: TRBJ2-7; clone_size: .; v_call: TRBV29-1; cdr3_aa: CSVERQGNTEQYF
j_call: TRBJ2-7; clone_size: .; v_call: TRBV7-9; cdr3_aa: CASSPIPDSYEQYF
j_call: TRBJ2-7; clone_size: .; v_call: TRBV7-9; cdr3_aa: CASSLARAAYEQYF
j_call: TRBJ1-6; clone_size: .; v_call: TRBV7-2; cdr3_aa: CASSGAEGVLHF
j_call: TRBJ2-7; clone_size: .; v_call: TRBV9; cdr3_aa: CASSVVPGYEQYF
j_call: TRBJ2-1; clone_size: medium-sized; v_call: TRBV6-2/TRBV6-3; cdr3_aa: CASSLLAEGSHNEQFF
j_call: TRBJ2-2; clone_size: .; v_call: TRBV7-2; cdr3_aa: CASSSSDYTGELFF
j_call: TRBJ2-2; clone_size: .; v_call: TRBV7-9; cdr3_aa: CASSLGSQGELFF
j_call: TRBJ2-1; clone_size: .; v_call: TRBV29-1; cdr3_aa: CSVEEINNEQFF
j_call: TRBJ2-1; clone_size: .; v_call: TRBV27; cdr3_aa: CASSLPGTSGYNEQFF
j_call: TRBJ1-4; clone_size: .; v_call: TRBV12-3/TRBV12-4; cdr3_aa: CASSRTGGVDEKLFF
j_call: TRBJ2-3; clone_size: .; v_call: TRBV14; cdr3_aa: CASSQESWSSTDTQYF
j_call: TRBJ2-1; clone_size: .; v_call: TRBV7-9; cdr3_aa: CALAEAESSYNEQFF
j_call: TRBJ1-4; clone_size: .; v_call: TRBV29-1; cdr3_aa: CSAKLDRGREKLFF
j_call: TRBJ2-3; clone_size: .; v_call: TRBV6-2/TRBV6-3; cdr3_aa: CASSPGGLNTQYF
j_call: TRBJ1-4; clone_size: .; v_call: TRBV20-1; cdr3_aa: CSATIPRAGSEKLFF
j_call: TRBJ2-7; clone_size: .; v_call: TRBV7-2; cdr3_aa: CASSLVLREGEQYF
j_call: TRBJ1-1; clone_size: .; v_call: TRBV7-9; cdr3_aa: CASSFEWDRGLHTEAFF
j_call: TRBJ2-5; clone_size: .; v_call: TRBV5-1; cdr3_aa: CASSLEGWASGTQETQYF
j_call: TRBJ2-7; clone_size: .; v_call: TRBV6-6; cdr3_aa: CASSLDLQYEQYF
j_call: TRBJ2-2; clone_size: .; v_call: TRBV29-1; cdr3_aa: CSVAGTAYTGELFF
j_call: TRBJ1-1; clone_size: .; v_call: TRBV3-1; cdr3_aa: CASSQANDRSWHTEAFF
j_call: TRBJ2-1; clone_size: .; v_call: TRBV19; cdr3_aa: CASSMGRGSYNEQFF
j_call: TRBJ2-7; clone_size: .; v_call: TRBV10-1; cdr3_aa: CASTPGGTSGSSVVTPLEHF
j_call: TRBJ2-1; clone_size: .; v_call: TRBV19; cdr3_aa: CASLTATPAGYEQFF
j_call: TRBJ2-7; clone_size: .; v_call: TRBV29-1; cdr3_aa: CSVFGGRYEQYF
j_call: TRBJ1-2; clone_size: .; v_call: TRBV6-6; cdr3_aa: CASSYALVYSYGYTF
j_call: TRBJ2-5; clone_size: .; v_call: TRBV11-2; cdr3_aa: CASSHGGGLVTQETQYF
j_call: TRBJ1-2; clone_size: .; v_call: TRBV28; cdr3_aa: CASSLSQTYGYTF
j_call: TRBJ2-2; clone_size: .; v_call: TRBV7-9; cdr3_aa: CASSLGDVRTGELFF
j_call: TRBJ2-7; clone_size: .; v_call: TRBV13; cdr3_aa: CASLSGLVSHEQYF
j_call: TRBJ2-1; clone_size: .; v_call: TRBV29-1; cdr3_aa: CSVEGFSGRQDSYNEQFF
j_call: TRBJ2-1; clone_size: .; v_call: TRBV24-1; cdr3_aa: CATHGLDDEQFF
j_call: TRBJ2-1; clone_size: .; v_call: TRBV12-3/TRBV12-4; cdr3_aa: CASRGDRGSYNEQFF
j_call: TRBJ2-3; clone_size: .; v_call: TRBV28; cdr3_aa: CASSIQDSSTDTQYF
j_call: TRBJ2-2; clone_size: .; v_call: TRBV7-8; cdr3_aa: CASSSFLAGFLARELFF
j_call: TRBJ2-6; clone_size: .; v_call: TRBV29-1; cdr3_aa: CSVEDVGGANVLTF
j_call: TRBJ1-1; clone_size: .; v_call: TRBV27; cdr3_aa: CASSLGMNTEAFF
j_call: TRBJ2-7; clone_size: .; v_call: TRBV20-1; cdr3_aa: CSASGTGDYEQYF
j_call: TRBJ2-1; clone_size: .; v_call: TRBV3-1; cdr3_aa: CASSQGGDGQFF
j_call: TRBJ1-2; clone_size: .; v_call: TRBV29-1; cdr3_aa: CSVGGGYLYGYTF
j_call: TRBJ2-7; clone_size: .; v_call: TRBV20-1; cdr3_aa: CSARDLGGGDSYEQYF